A selection of T cell receptor beta chains follows, all from one sample in a study of T cells in Graves' hyperthyroidism and ophthalmopathy. TCRdb reanalysed the multiplex PCR reads using MiXCR and keeps one entry per CDR3 protein. The sample has about 580,000 distinct CDR3 sequences; approximately 15% are singletons. Sequenced material: blood. The receptors were sampled from a woman aged 30 to 39 with Graves' hyperthyroidism that later progressed to Graves' ophthalmopathy. Both conserved end residues are trimmed from each CDR3.

V,CDR3
TRBV6-1,ASSVRQGVDTQY
TRBV28,ASSSSSNQPQH
TRBV28,ASSINWGAGNQPQH
TRBV6-1,ASNGQGAGDAEAF
TRBV24-1,ATSDARRGSTNEKLF
TRBV3-1,ASSQGLTARNEKLF
TRBV18,ASSPESSYSTNEKLF
TRBV18,ASSPRQGDDSNQPQH
TRBV19,ASSISQGNYGYT
TRBV4-1,ASSQEKGWGNQPQH
TRBV5-4,ASSLAGDSSYNEQF
TRBV4-3,ASSKPPTRPKVTQY
TRBV3-1,ASSPGAGPNYEQY
TRBV29-1,SVDGRREGRADTQY
TRBV11-2,ASSLEGLDNEQF
TRBV7-9,ASSSRGAGETQY
TRBV5-5,ASSLFLGNTEAF
TRBV28,ASSLSVLGGRDEQY
TRBV19,ASSIGGGGHTGELF
TRBV27,ASSLIVNTEAF
TRBV30,AWSGGPPGGYT
TRBV5-1,ASSLGTSLTGELF
TRBV20-1,SALTGLSYEQY
TRBV20-1,SASPTLDRYGYT
TRBV20-1,SARSIRETHGYT
TRBV10-3,AIKPGAEETQY
TRBV14,ASSRFETYGYT
TRBV11-2,ASSLMRATGELF
TRBV19,ASSISTSPVREQY
TRBV20-1,SALRGPSGQGSSGDQETQY
TRBV29-1,STRQGASRAF
TRBV19,ASTHNYDPNPHEQY
TRBV11-2,ASSLDFAGINQPQH
TRBV11-3,ASSPRKYEQY
TRBV3-1,ASSPSGLREGLARSNEQF
TRBV24-1,ATSDSQGHSQETQY
TRBV12-3/TRBV12-4,ASSLAAYQETQY
TRBV5-1,ASAGGSTDTQY
TRBV7-9,ASSSSTGPRTEAF
TRBV24-1,ATSEGGRMHEQY
TRBV30,AWRRDRGLTDTQY
TRBV19,ASSSGTGTVSGNTIY
TRBV11-2,ASSLIREPDNEQF
TRBV30,AWRLGGETGELF
TRBV11-2,ASSLGTAGRYEQY
TRBV6-1,ASSSGGGFRSPLH
TRBV28,ASSLKGTGTDTQY
TRBV15,ATSRGAGGPYNEQF
TRBV11-3,ASSFSGTGIGNTIY
TRBV6-5,ASSYSWAGLSSYEQY
TRBV19,ASSNTYGTGTYTGELF
TRBV11-3,AVGGANTGELF
TRBV20-1,SARNPSGRAKSGNEQF